This TCR beta chain was recorded in a study of cytomegalovirus exposure and HLA in healthy donors. Study conclusions and caveats: Several of the most significant clusters appeared, in a later analysis, to be linked to common viral pathogens.

The PCR contained 60 Vbeta and 13 Jbeta primers. TCRdb's copy holds only in-frame clones and misses some; the assay was immunoSEQ multiplex PCR. The top ten clones hold about 6.7% of a sample with nearly 95,000 clones, approximately 63% of them seen once. CDR3 length equals 14 residues. Germline V gives CDR1 GTSNPN, CDR2 SVGIG (reference sequence). V was trimmed by 3 bases and J by 6 bases, leaving 18 bases between them. In the case of this clone: Its antigen is currently unknown.

Sequenced input: PBMCs. The receptor's source is a woman aged 30 to 39 in good health and CMV-seronegative. The chain couples TRBV30 to TRBJ2-7, with TRBD2 as a possible D gene (6 bases). CDR3 bases: TGTGCCTGGAGCGCCGGGACCCTCGGGGGCGAGCAGTACTTC. Protein sequence: CAWSAGTLGGEQYF.